This TCR beta chain was sequenced during a study of blood T cell repertoires in COVID-19. Study-level information: Material from acute and convalescent COVID-19 was sourced from the United States, Italy and Spain. T cells, B-cell-depleted T cells, or PBMCs supplied cDNA or gDNA.

Germline V gives CDR1 SQVTM, CDR2 ANQGSEA. The CDR3 covers 12 residues. V shed 7 bases and J shed 8 bases, with 15 bases lying between them. Only in-frame clones appear in the TCRdb table, and some are missing; sequencing was by immunoSEQ multiplex PCR. The sample has 300,000 or so clones; 90% are singletons. The clonotype comes from a man aged 60 to 75 who had recovered from COVID-19. The chain has TRBV29-1 and TRBJ2-1; tentative D call: TRBD1 (5 bases). Sequenced sample: PBMCs or T cells enriched from blood (not recorded which). The CDR3 bases are TGCAGCGGCTTTTTTCAGGGCTATGAGCAGTTCTTC. Its translation is CSGFFQGYEQFF.